This paragraph reports one T cell receptor (beta chain). This CDR3 region has 15 residues. The germline V and J ends were trimmed by 3 bases and 2 bases, with 15 bases remaining between them. CDR1 is SQVTM, CDR2 ANQGSEA, per germline. This specimen comes from a study of blood T cell repertoires in COVID-19. Turning to the study itself: COVID-19 samples from acute and convalescent phases originated in the United States, Italy and Spain.

The protocol was immunoSEQ multiplex PCR, while the TCRdb copy is restricted to in-frame clones and leaves out a portion. The sample contains some 200,000 clones, roughly four fifths of which appear only once. The sample taken for sequencing was peripheral blood. The chain links TRBV29-1 to TRBJ2-3, with a possible D match to TRBD2 (6 bases). The TCR originated in a man between 25 and 39 years old with active or convalescent COVID-19. The CDR3 nucleotides read TGCAGCGTTGACGGGGTGGGACTCTCCACAGATACGCAGTATTTT. Amino acid sequence: CSVDGVGLSTDTQYF.